This T cell receptor (beta chain) was sequenced in a study of T cell responses to AZD1222 COVID-19 vaccine. Whole-study findings and limits: In all cases, repertoires were sampled only after the peak T cell response. Spike-wide coverage was observed for vaccine-associated CD4 TCRs, with dominant responses at 160-218 and 743-854.

Notes on this clone: The antigen is unknown.

The repertoire was sequenced with immunoSEQ multiplex PCR; TCRdb's copy has only in-frame clones and lacks some. The repertoire holds 120,000 or so clones, with 88% as singletons. V trimming: 2 bases; J trimming: 8 bases; junction bases outside the gene matches: 8. Germline V lookup: CDR1 MNHEY, CDR2 SVGAGI. This CDR3 has 15 residues. Here the sequenced sample was peripheral blood, taken on day 0 of AZD1222 vaccination. The gene calls are TRBV6-5 and TRBJ1-4, with 7 nucleotides matching TRBD1. This TCR came from an adult in good health. This CDR3 is CASSYTRDRAEKLFF. For the CDR3, the DNA is TGTGCCAGCAGTTACACCCGAGACAGGGCCGAAAAACTGTTTTTT.